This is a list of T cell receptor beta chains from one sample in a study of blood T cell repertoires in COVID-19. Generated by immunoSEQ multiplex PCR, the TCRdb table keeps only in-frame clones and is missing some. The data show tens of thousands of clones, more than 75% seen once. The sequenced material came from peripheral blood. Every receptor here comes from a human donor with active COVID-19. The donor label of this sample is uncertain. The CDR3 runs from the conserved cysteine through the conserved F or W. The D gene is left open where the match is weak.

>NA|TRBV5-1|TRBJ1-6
TGCGCCAGCAGCTTGGGACAATTATTCACCCTCCACTTT
CASSLGQLFTLHF
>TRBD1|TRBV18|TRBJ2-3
TGTGCCAGCTCACGGGACAGGGGGCCAGATACGCAGTATTTT
CASSRDRGPDTQYF
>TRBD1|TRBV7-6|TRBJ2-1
TGTGCCAGCAGCCCCAGGGGACAGGGGGCGATAAGGACCTACAATGAGCAGTTCTTC
CASSPRGQGAIRTYNEQFF
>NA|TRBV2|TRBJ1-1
TGTGCCAGCAGGGTACATGGGAACACTGAAGCTTTCTTT
CASRVHGNTEAFF
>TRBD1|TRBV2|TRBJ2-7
TGTGCCAGCATTTACGACAGGGGGTACGAGCAGTACTTC
CASIYDRGYEQYF
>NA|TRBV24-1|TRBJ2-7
TGTGCCACCAGTGACGGGTCCTACGAGCAGTACTTC
CATSDGSYEQYF
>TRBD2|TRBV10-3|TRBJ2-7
TGTGCCATCAGTGGGGGAGGGCTAGCGCAACCCTTAGGGGAGCAGTACTTC
CAISGGGLAQPLGEQYF
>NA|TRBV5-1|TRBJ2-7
TGCGCCAGCAGCGTGGACACCATCTACGAGCAGTACTTC
CASSVDTIYEQYF
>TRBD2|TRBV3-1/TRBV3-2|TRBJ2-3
TGTGCCAGCAGCCAACCCGGACTAGCGGGCAAGGGGGATACGCAGTATTTT
CASSQPGLAGKGDTQYF
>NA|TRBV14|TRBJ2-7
TGTGCCAGCAGCCAGGGACATGGTGAGCAGTACTTC
CASSQGHGEQYF
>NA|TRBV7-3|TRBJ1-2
TGTGCCAGCAGCTCCCCGGACAGCTATGGCTACACCTTC
CASSSPDSYGYTF
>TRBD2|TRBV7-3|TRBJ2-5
TGTGCCAGCAGCTTAATGGCTAGCGGGGTTCCCGGGACCCAGTACTTC
CASSLMASGVPGTQYF
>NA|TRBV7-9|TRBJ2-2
TGTGCCAGCAGCTTAGGACAGAACACCGGGGAGCTGTTTTTT
CASSLGQNTGELFF
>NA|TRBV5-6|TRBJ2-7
TGTGCCAGCAGCTTGGGGGCCGGTCCCCTCTCCTACGAGCAGTACTTC
CASSLGAGPLSYEQYF